One sample yielded the 29 T cell receptor beta chains listed below, sequenced in a study of T cell responses to AZD1222 COVID-19 vaccine. The data were produced by immunoSEQ multiplex PCR, yet TCRdb's version contains in-frame clones alone and is incomplete. The data contain over 150,000 clones, approximately 91% of them singletons. Sequences were derived from peripheral blood, sampled on day 0 of AZD1222 vaccination. The receptors derive from an adult in good health.

The chain recombines TRBV5-1 with TRBJ2-7, with D maybe TRBD2 (7 bases). Germline V gives CDR1 SGHRS, CDR2 YFSETQ. V lost 0 bases, J lost 2 bases, and 12 bases lay in between. The length of the CDR3 is 15 residues. The CDR3 loop is CASSLDGGRPYEQYF. As DNA, the CDR3 is TGCGCCAGCAGCTTGGACGGGGGGCGTCCCTACGAGCAGTACTTC.

The chain is built from TRBV18 and TRBJ2-1, with D possibly TRBD2 on 5 matching bases. Germline loops: CDR1 KGHSH, CDR2 LQKENI. The CDR3 extends over 11 amino acids. The V end was cut by 4 bases, the J end by 8 bases, with 6 bases between. CDR3 amino acids: CASSRADEQFF. CDR3 DNA sequence: TGTGCCAGCTCACGAGCGGATGAGCAGTTCTTC.

The chain carries TRBV28 and TRBJ1-5; 9 bases line up with TRBD1. The germline V gene has CDR1 MDHEN and CDR2 SYDVKM. After removal of 11 bases from V and 7 bases from J, the junction contained 12 bases not matched to a gene. This CDR3 region has 14 residues. The CDR3 protein is CAGDDRGRGQPQHF. CDR3 in DNA: TGTGCCGGAGATGACAGGGGGAGGGGGCAGCCCCAGCATTTT.

This sequence joins TRBV5-4 and TRBJ2-2, with D unclear. Per the germline V gene, CDR1 is SGHNT and CDR2 is YYREEE (reference sequence). V gave up 4 bases and J gave up 5 bases, with 9 bases separating them. The CDR3 contains 13 residues. As DNA, the CDR3 is TGTGCCAGCAGCATACGGATGACCGGGGAGCTGTTTTTT. The encoded protein is CASSIRMTGELFF.

The chain combines TRBV18 with TRBJ1-2; maybe TRBD1 (5 bases). V was trimmed by 2 bases and J by 5 bases, leaving 15 bases between them. From germline, CDR1 is KGHSH and CDR2 LQKENI. CDR3 length: 15 amino acids. The CDR3 DNA sequence: TGTGCCAGCTCACCAGATCGAACGGGGGGATATGGCTACACCTTC. Amino acid sequence: CASSPDRTGGYGYTF.

The genes are TRBV28 and TRBJ1-5; a weak D match, TRBD1 (6 bases). The CDR3 spans 13 residues. Germline V gene sequence: CDR1 MDHEN, CDR2 SYDVKM. Trimming cost V 10 bases and J 7 bases, with 17 bases left between them. The CDR3 sequence: CATDINREQPQHF. Written as DNA, the CDR3 is TGTGCCACCGACATCAACAGGGAACAGCCCCAGCATTTT.

The rearrangement links TRBV6-2 or TRBV6-3 to TRBJ1-5; D is unclear. The germline V and J ends were trimmed by 3 bases and 5 bases, with 20 bases remaining between them. This CDR3 spans 17 amino acids. Germline V gene lookup returns CDR1 MNHEY and CDR2 SVGEGT. CDR3 region: CASSYQQSRQPDQPQHF. CDR3 bases: TGTGCCAGCAGTTATCAGCAGAGTCGCCAGCCCGATCAGCCCCAGCATTTT.

The chain recombines TRBV2 with TRBJ2-3, with D maybe TRBD1 (5 bases). Trimming stripped 0 bases from V and 4 bases from J, with 17 bases between. The CDR3 is 17 amino acids. Germline CDR1 SNHLY, CDR2 FYNNEI. The CDR3 sequence is CASSEALLPRQPDTQYF. CDR3 nucleotide sequence: TGTGCCAGCAGTGAAGCGCTATTACCCCGACAGCCAGATACGCAGTATTTT.

This chain links TRBV28 with TRBJ2-3; 8 bases map to TRBD2. V was pared by 5 bases and J by 4 bases, with 11 bases of the junction left unmatched. This CDR3 region has 16 residues. Germline-derived CDR1 and CDR2 are MDHEN and SYDVKM. In nucleotides, the CDR3 is TGTGCCAGCAGTCCCTCCAGCGGGAGATGGGCAGATACGCAGTATTTT. Translation gives CASSPSSGRWADTQYF.

This chain joins TRBV24-1 and TRBJ1-2; possibly TRBD1 for D (5 bases). Trimming cost V 4 bases and J 8 bases, with 13 bases left between them. CDR3 length equals 13 residues. Germline CDR1 is KGHDR and CDR2 is SFDVKD. CDR3 in DNA: TGTGCCACCAGTGACCCCGTGGGGCGAGGCTACACCTTC. Translating it yields CATSDPVGRGYTF.

The chain has TRBV18 and TRBJ1-3; 9 bases map to TRBD1. After removal of 8 bases from V and 7 bases from J, the junction contained 3 bases not matched to a gene. Germline CDR1 and CDR2: KGHSH and LQKENI. This CDR3 is 12 amino acids long. CDR3 DNA sequence: TGTGCCAGCACAGGACAGGGGAACACCATATATTTT. This encodes CASTGQGNTIYF.

The chain recombines TRBV3-1 (or the pseudogene TRBV3-2) with TRBJ2-7, with D possibly matching TRBD1 (6 bases). Germline values: CDR1 LGHDT, CDR2 YNNKEL (reference sequence). The CDR3 has 15 amino acids. V lost 4 bases and J lost 4, with 17 bases in between. This CDR3 is CASSPDSQRFYEQYF. CDR3 DNA sequence: TGTGCCAGCAGCCCGGACAGCCAAAGATTTTACGAGCAGTACTTC.

The chain uses TRBV10-3 and TRBJ1-6; 10 bases map to TRBD1. Trimming removed 6 bases from V and 12 bases from J; junction bases left unmatched: 11. This CDR3 is built from 15 residues. CDR1 and CDR2 from the germline V gene are ENHRY and SYGVKD. The CDR3 DNA reads as TGTGCCATCAGCAACCGGGACAGGGGTGGTGGACCCCTCCACTTT. As protein: CAISNRDRGGGPLHF.

The V call is TRBV28, the J call TRBJ1-2; D possibly corresponds to TRBD1 (5 bases). The CDR3 runs to 20 residues. Trimming took off 4 bases at V and 0 bases at J, with 27 bases between the two ends. Germline assignment: CDR1 MDHEN and CDR2 SYDVKM. CDR3 DNA: TGTGCCAGCAGTTCAACCGGTGGGGGAAGATACACACAATCTAACTATGGCTACACCTTC. This translates into CASSSTGGGRYTQSNYGYTF.

The chain has TRBV18 and TRBJ2-3; TRBD2 agrees at 8 bases. The CDR3 contains 14 residues. Germline CDR1 is KGHSH and CDR2 is LQKENI. J was trimmed by 1 base and V by 6 bases; bases with no gene match: 3. CDR3 DNA sequence: TGTGCCAGCTCCCCGACTAGCGGCACAGATACGCAGTATTTT. It encodes CASSPTSGTDTQYF.

The J gene is TRBJ1-1, the V gene TRBV18, with a tentative D call TRBD1 (6 bases). Trimming pared 3 bases from V and 3 bases from J, leaving 14 bases between. Germline-derived CDR1 and CDR2 are KGHSH and LQKENI. The CDR3 totals 15 residues. CDR3 loop: CASSPSEGGYTEAFF. In DNA form, the CDR3 reads TGTGCCAGCTCACCTTCCGAGGGGGGGTACACTGAAGCTTTCTTT.

The table lists this clone with a few counts. The rearrangement joins TRBV3-1 (or the pseudogene TRBV3-2) to TRBJ2-7; the D is unclear. CDR1 and CDR2 (germline): LGHDT, YNNKEL (reference sequence). CDR3 length: 12 residues. V lost 5 bases to trimming and J lost 6 bases, with 11 bases between them. The CDR3 sequence: CASSYNGVEQYF. DNA of the CDR3: TGTGCCAGCAGCTACAATGGCGTCGAGCAGTACTTC.

The sample holds a few counts of this clone. The chain recombines TRBV29-1 with TRBJ1-5; 11 bases align to TRBD1. The CDR3 runs to 13 residues. J gave up 4 bases and V 5 bases, and 1 base lay outside the gene matches. Germline V gene data show CDR1 as SQVTM and CDR2 as ANQGSEA. The CDR3 reads CSVWDRGNQPQHF. CDR3 coding DNA: TGCAGCGTTTGGGACAGGGGGAATCAGCCCCAGCATTTT.

The chain uses TRBV4-1 and TRBJ2-7, with 9 positions matching TRBD1. The CDR3 consists of 16 residues. CDR1 and CDR2 (germline): MGHRA, YSYEKL. Trimming removed 0 bases from V and 1 base from J; junction bases left unmatched: 4. Here the CDR3 reads CASSQDWTGVSYEQYF. The CDR3 DNA reads TGCGCCAGCAGCCAAGATTGGACAGGGGTGTCCTACGAGCAGTACTTC.

The chain employs TRBV7-9 and TRBJ1-4, with D tentatively TRBD1 (6 bases). Germline assignment: CDR1 SEHNR and CDR2 FQNEAQ (reference sequence). V was pared by 4 bases and J by 7 bases, with 19 bases between. The CDR3 extends over 16 amino acids. DNA for the CDR3: TGTGCCAGCAGCTCGTCCCCGGGACACAATGTTGAAAAACTGTTTTTT. This encodes CASSSSPGHNVEKLFF.

This clone appeared a few times. This chain connects TRBV2 to TRBJ1-4; D call uncertain. The CDR3 length is 13 residues. The V end was cut by 7 bases, the J end by 4 bases, with 10 bases between. CDR1 and CDR2 (germline): SNHLY, FYNNEI. CDR3 DNA sequence: TGTGCCAGCATCGAACGATTTAATGAAAAACTGTTTTTT. It encodes CASIERFNEKLFF. Looking up the rest from reference TRBV2 and TRBJ1-4 gives the full variable domain: EPEVTQTPSHQVTQMGQEVILRCVPISNHLYFYWYRQILGQKVEFLVSFYNNEISEKSEIFDDQFSVERPDGSNFTLKIRSTKLEDSAMYFCASIERFNEKLFFGSGTQLSVL.

This clone was observed a single time. V usage is TRBV29-1 and J usage is TRBJ1-1, with a weak D call TRBD1 (5 bases). Trimming removed 3 bases at V and 4 bases at J, with 12 bases between. The germline gives CDR1 SQVTM, CDR2 ANQGSEA. This CDR3 region has 13 residues. CDR3 amino acids: CSVEQGIVTEAFF. The CDR3 DNA reads TGCAGCGTTGAGCAGGGAATCGTCACTGAAGCTTTCTTT. The entire variable domain, with the rest obtained from reference TRBV29-1 and TRBJ1-1, is as follows: SAVISQKPSRDICQRGTSLTIQCQVDSQVTMMFWYRQQPGQSLTLIATANQGSEATYESGFVIDKFPISRPNLTFSTLTVSNMSPEDSSIYLCSVEQGIVTEAFFGQGTRLTVV.

V and J are TRBV2 and TRBJ1-1; no firm D call. The CDR3 is 15 amino acids. Germline lookup yields CDR1 SNHLY and CDR2 FYNNEI. The V gene lost 0 bases and the J gene lost 0 bases, with 8 bases spanning the gap. The CDR3 bases are TGTGCCAGCAGTGAAGCGCGGTTTGTGAACACTGAAGCTTTCTTT. Its translation is CASSEARFVNTEAFF. The whole variable domain, filled in from reference TRBV2 and TRBJ1-1, reads EPEVTQTPSHQVTQMGQEVILRCVPISNHLYFYWYRQILGQKVEFLVSFYNNEISEKSEIFDDQFSVERPDGSNFTLKIRSTKLEDSAMYFCASSEARFVNTEAFFGQGTRLTVV.

The chain is built from TRBV2 and TRBJ1-3, with 7 bases matching TRBD1. The junction had 4 bases not matched to a gene; V was cut back by 6 bases and J by 2 bases. The CDR3 loop spans 14 amino acids. The germline V gene encodes CDR1 SNHLY and CDR2 FYNNEI. CDR3 residues: CASSVTGPGNTIYF. CDR3 bases: TGTGCCAGCAGCGTGACAGGGCCTGGAAACACCATATATTTT. Full variable domain (remainder filled in from reference TRBV2 and TRBJ1-3): EPEVTQTPSHQVTQMGQEVILRCVPISNHLYFYWYRQILGQKVEFLVSFYNNEISEKSEIFDDQFSVERPDGSNFTLKIRSTKLEDSAMYFCASSVTGPGNTIYFGEGSWLTVV.

The chain combines TRBV28 with TRBJ1-5; 11 bases map to TRBD1. The germline V gene encodes CDR1 MDHEN and CDR2 SYDVKM. This CDR3 region has 14 residues. V dropped 6 bases and J dropped 6; count of bases not matched to a gene: 4. CDR3 nucleotides: TGTGCCAGCAGCACGGACAGGGGGCGTCAGCCCCAGCATTTT. This encodes CASSTDRGRQPQHF.

This clone was observed a handful of times. The chain uses TRBV28 and TRBJ1-5, with D possibly TRBD1 on 6 matching bases. The germline CDR1 and CDR2 sequences are MDHEN and SYDVKM. Trimming took 6 bases from V and 2 from J, leaving 11 bases between them. The CDR3 totals 14 residues. The CDR3 loop reads CASRGAWGNQPQHF. The CDR3 DNA reads TGTGCCAGCAGGGGGGCATGGGGCAATCAGCCCCAGCATTTT.

This chain joins TRBV7-2 and TRBJ1-5; the match to TRBD1 covers 7 bases. Germline values: CDR1 SGHTA, CDR2 FQGNSA. Trimming cost V 5 bases and J 3 bases; bases outside gene matches: 4. The CDR3 is 14 amino acids. The CDR3 loop is CASSQQGNNQPQHF. The CDR3 DNA sequence: TGTGCCAGCAGCCAACAGGGGAACAATCAGCCCCAGCATTTT.

The chain joins TRBV5-4 to TRBJ2-1; TRBD1 aligns across 8 bases. CDR3 length equals 16 residues. Germline-derived CDR1 and CDR2 are SGHNT and YYREEE (reference sequence). Unmatched junction bases numbered 12, after V lost 5 bases and J lost 5 bases. In DNA, the CDR3 is TGTGCCAGCAGGAGGGGGAGGACAGGGCTTGACAATGAGCAGTTCTTC. It yields the protein CASRRGRTGLDNEQFF.

J is TRBJ1-6 and V is TRBV7-2; D gene unclear. CDR3 size: 14 residues. CDR1 and CDR2 (germline): SGHTA, FQGNSA. With 1 base removed from V and 10 bases from J, the gap between germline ends came to 11 bases. CDR3 sequence reads: CASSLEGERSPLHF. CDR3 in DNA: TGTGCCAGCAGCTTAGAGGGAGAGAGGTCACCCCTCCACTTT. Based on the CDR3 plus reference TRBV7-2 and TRBJ1-6, the full variable domain is GAGVSQSPSNKVTEKGKDVELRCDPISGHTALYWYRQSLGQGLEFLIYFQGNSAPDKSGLPSDRFSAERTGGSVSTLTIQRTQQEDSAVYLCASSLEGERSPLHFGNGTRLTVT.